Listed here are 20 T cell receptor beta chains from one sample, sequenced in a study of blood T cell repertoires in COVID-19. Sequenced by immunoSEQ multiplex PCR; TCRdb stores in-frame clones only, minus some. Seen here are under 200,000 clones, about 90% observed once, and the top ten hold roughly 21%. The sequenced material came from peripheral blood. The receptor source for this set is a man between 60 and 75 years old with active or convalescent COVID-19.

The chain recombines TRBV5-1 with TRBJ1-6; no definite D call. The CDR3 runs 15 residues. In germline, CDR1 is SGHRS, CDR2 YFSETQ. Trimming shortened V by 0 bases and J by 0 bases, and 4 bases separated the two germline ends. Written as DNA, the CDR3 is TGCGCCAGCAGCTTGGGAGTCTCCTATAATTCACCCCTCCACTTT. Protein: CASSLGVSYNSPLHF. Using reference TRBV5-1 and TRBJ1-6 for the parts outside the CDR3, the full variable domain is KAGVTQTPRYLIKTRGQQVTLSCSPISGHRSVSWYQQTPGQGLQFLFEYFSETQRNKGNFPGRFSGRQFSNSRSEMNVSTLELGDSALYLCASSLGVSYNSPLHFGNGTRLTVT.

The chain links TRBV5-1 to TRBJ1-2; TRBD1 might be the D (5 bases). CDR3 size: 16 residues. V was pared by 0 bases and J by 4 bases, with 16 bases between. CDR1 is SGHRS, CDR2 YFSETQ, per germline. DNA of the CDR3: TGCGCCAGCAGCTTGGTTGGGCAGGATAGGGGCTATGGCTACACCTTC. Encoded protein: CASSLVGQDRGYGYTF.

This chain joins TRBV27 and TRBJ2-5; TRBD1 matches at 11 bases. The length of the CDR3 is 16 residues. CDR1 is MNHEY and CDR2 is SMNVEV in the germline V gene (reference sequence). V was pared by 5 bases and J by 5 bases, with 10 bases of the junction left unmatched. The CDR3 region has the DNA TGTGCCAGCAGTCCCGGGACAGGGGGTGTCAGGGAGACCCAGTACTTC. As protein: CASSPGTGGVRETQYF.

In DNA form, the CDR3 reads TGTGCCAGCAAGAACGAGGGCGCTGGGGCCAACGTCCTGACTTTC. Protein: CASKNEGAGANVLTF. V usage is TRBV6-5 and J usage is TRBJ2-6, with TRBD2 as a possible D gene (5 bases). The CDR3 length is 15 residues. Germline V CDR1 and CDR2: MNHEY, SVGAGI. Between the trimmed V and J ends, which lost 7 bases and 2 bases, there was a span of 12 bases.

This rearrangement joins TRBV4-1 to TRBJ1-5; 9 bases align to TRBD1. The V and J ends lost 4 bases and 4 bases, in that order; junction bases with no gene match: 2. The CDR3 covers 14 residues. The V gene's germline CDR1 is MGHRA and CDR2 YSYEKL. Written as DNA, the CDR3 is TGCGCCAGCAGCCTCGGACAGGGGAATCAGCCCCAGCATTTT. Its translation is CASSLGQGNQPQHF.

The rearrangement uses TRBV18 and TRBJ2-4, with 7 nucleotides matching TRBD1. Germline V lookup: CDR1 KGHSH, CDR2 LQKENI. V was pared by 1 base and J by 0 bases, with 3 bases of the junction left unmatched. The CDR3 contains 16 residues. CDR3 DNA: TGTGCCAGCTCACCACGGGACAGACTAGCCAAAAACATTCAGTACTTC. This encodes CASSPRDRLAKNIQYF.

This chain uses TRBV12-3 or TRBV12-4 with TRBJ2-7; possibly TRBD1 for D (6 bases). The CDR3 extends over 13 amino acids. With 6 bases removed from V and 3 bases from J, the gap between germline ends came to 12 bases. The CDR3 region is CASSSRGVYEQYF. The CDR3 nucleotides read TGTGCCAGCAGCTCCAGGGGAGTCTACGAGCAGTACTTC.

The chain joins TRBV3-1 (or the pseudogene TRBV3-2) to TRBJ2-7, with a weak D call TRBD1 (5 bases). V lost 5 bases and J lost 6, with 11 bases in between. The CDR3 has 12 amino acids. Germline values: CDR1 LGHDT, CDR2 YNNKEL (reference sequence). DNA for the CDR3: TGTGCCAGCAGCACTCAGGGTTTCGAGCAGTACTTC. Its protein is CASSTQGFEQYF.

This clone was seen only once. The genes are TRBV2 and TRBJ1-1; TRBD1 agrees at 9 bases. Trimming cost V 6 bases and J 8 bases; bases outside gene matches: 7. Germline CDR1 SNHLY, CDR2 FYNNEI. The CDR3 extends over 13 amino acids. CDR3 sequence: CASSLGTGLEAFF. CDR3 in DNA: TGTGCCAGCAGCCTAGGGACAGGGCTGGAAGCTTTCTTT.

This chain connects TRBV10-3 to TRBJ1-5; D remains unclear. V lost 2 bases and J lost 5, with 10 bases in between. Germline V gene data show CDR1 as ENHRY and CDR2 as SYGVKD. The length of the CDR3 is 14 residues. DNA for the CDR3: TGTGCCATCAGTGAGAGAGAGATTCATCAGCCCCAGCATTTT. Translated, it gives CAISEREIHQPQHF.

This chain links TRBV7-8 with TRBJ2-5; D is unclear. Looked up from germline, CDR1 is SGHVS and CDR2 is FQNEAQ. V shed 3 bases and J shed 0 bases, with 8 bases lying between them. The CDR3 totals 14 residues. The CDR3 here is CASSFDLYQETQYF. In DNA form, the CDR3 reads TGTGCCAGCAGCTTCGACTTGTACCAAGAGACCCAGTACTTC.

V gene TRBV11-2 combines with J gene TRBJ1-2; TRBD1 aligns across 7 bases. Trimming took 1 base from V and 7 from J; bases not matched to a gene: 6. CDR3 length equals 14 residues. Per the germline V gene, CDR1 is SGHAT and CDR2 is FQNNGV. CDR3: CASSLGEGGSGYTF. The DNA of the CDR3 is TGTGCCAGCAGCTTAGGAGAAGGGGGCTCTGGCTACACCTTC.

The V call is TRBV6-6, the J call TRBJ1-1, with TRBD1 as a possible D gene (5 bases). Germline CDR1 reads MNHNY; CDR2 reads SVGAGI (reference sequence). The CDR3 spans 12 residues. V was pared by 2 bases and J by 10 bases, with 11 bases between. CDR3 nucleotides: TGTGCCAGCAGTTACGTAGGGGAAGGAGCTTTCTTT. It specifies CASSYVGEGAFF.

This sequence joins TRBV6-5 and TRBJ2-6, with D uncertain. V lost 7 bases to trimming and J lost 0 bases, with 10 bases between them. This CDR3 region has 15 residues. The germline CDR1 and CDR2 sequences are MNHEY and SVGAGI. The CDR3 DNA reads as TGTGCCAGCATCTACTATTCCTCTGGGGCCAACGTCCTGACTTTC. This encodes CASIYYSSGANVLTF.

V and J are TRBV11-3 and TRBJ2-3; TRBD2 aligns across 8 bases. J gave up 5 bases and V 0 bases, and 4 bases lay outside the gene matches. CDR3 length: 15 residues. Per germline, CDR1 SGHNT and CDR2 YENEEA. The CDR3 DNA sequence: TGTGCCAGCAGCTTAGATCGGGGGGGACAAGATACGCAGTATTTT. Its protein is CASSLDRGGQDTQYF.

The chain has TRBV3-1 (or the pseudogene TRBV3-2) and TRBJ2-7; 7 bases match TRBD2. The CDR3 runs to 13 residues. Germline lookup yields CDR1 LGHDT and CDR2 YNNKEL (reference sequence). With V trimmed by 1 base and J by 3 bases, 0 bases remained unmatched. CDR3: CASSQAGGYEQYF. The CDR3 coding sequence is TGTGCCAGCAGCCAAGCGGGGGGCTACGAGCAGTACTTC.

The rearrangement joins TRBV3-1 (or the pseudogene TRBV3-2) to TRBJ2-7; 10 bases line up with TRBD2. The germline V gene encodes CDR1 LGHDT and CDR2 YNNKEL (reference sequence). The CDR3 is 14 residues long. V lost 2 bases, J lost 2 bases, and 0 bases stayed unmatched. The CDR3 bases are TGTGCCAGCAGCCAAAGCGGGGGGGCCTACGAGCAGTACTTC. As protein: CASSQSGGAYEQYF.

CDR3 region: CASSQDQGYYGYTF. CDR3 bases: TGTGCCAGCAGCCAAGATCAGGGTTACTATGGCTACACCTTC. The rearrangement uses TRBV3-1 (or the pseudogene TRBV3-2) and TRBJ1-2; TRBD1 might be the D (5 bases). V was shortened by 0 bases and J by 3 bases, with 8 bases between the two germline ends. Germline assignment: CDR1 LGHDT and CDR2 YNNKEL (reference sequence). CDR3 size: 14 residues.

The chain links TRBV13 to TRBJ2-3, with D possibly being TRBD2 (5 bases). The CDR3 sequence is 12 residues long. Deletions cut 4 bases from V and 10 bases from J, with 12 bases between. Germline CDR1 PRHDT, CDR2 FYEKMQ (reference sequence). The DNA for the CDR3 is TGTGCCAGCAGCTCCCCCTCGGGGTCGCAGTATTTT. Translated, it gives CASSSPSGSQYF.

This clone came up a few times. The chain combines TRBV5-1 with TRBJ1-2; weak D call: TRBD1 (6 bases). CDR3 length equals 14 residues. Germline V gene lookup returns CDR1 SGHRS and CDR2 YFSETQ. Trimming pared 4 bases from V and 4 bases from J, leaving 14 bases between. Here the CDR3 DNA reads TGCGCCAGCAGCCCCGAAGGGACAACCTATGGCTACACCTTC. Amino acids: CASSPEGTTYGYTF.